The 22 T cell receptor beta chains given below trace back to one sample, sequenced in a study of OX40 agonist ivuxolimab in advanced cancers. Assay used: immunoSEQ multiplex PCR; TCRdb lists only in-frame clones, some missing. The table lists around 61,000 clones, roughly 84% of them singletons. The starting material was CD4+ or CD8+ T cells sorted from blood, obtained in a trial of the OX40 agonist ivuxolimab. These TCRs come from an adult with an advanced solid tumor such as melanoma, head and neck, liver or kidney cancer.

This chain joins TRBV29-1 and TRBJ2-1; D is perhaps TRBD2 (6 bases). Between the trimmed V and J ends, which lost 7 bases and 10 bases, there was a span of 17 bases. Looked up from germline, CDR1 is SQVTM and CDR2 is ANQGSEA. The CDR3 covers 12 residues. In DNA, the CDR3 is TGCAGCGCCGGGACTCCCGGTCGCGAGCAGTTCTTC. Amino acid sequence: CSAGTPGREQFF.

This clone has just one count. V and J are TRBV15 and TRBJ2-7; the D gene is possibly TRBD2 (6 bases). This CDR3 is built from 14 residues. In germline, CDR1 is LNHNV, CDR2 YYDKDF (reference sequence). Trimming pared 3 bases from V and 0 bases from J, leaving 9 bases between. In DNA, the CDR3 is TGTGCCACCAGCAGGAAGGGACTCTCCTACGAGCAGTACTTC. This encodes CATSRKGLSYEQYF.

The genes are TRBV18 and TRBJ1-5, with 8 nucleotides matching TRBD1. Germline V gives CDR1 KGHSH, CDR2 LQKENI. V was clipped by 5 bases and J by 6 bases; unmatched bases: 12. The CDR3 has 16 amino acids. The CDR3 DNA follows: TGTGCCAGCTCAAAGGACAGGGCGGTTCTTGGTCAGCCCCAGCATTTT. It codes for CASSKDRAVLGQPQHF. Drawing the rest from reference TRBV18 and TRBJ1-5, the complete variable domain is NAGVMQNPRHLVRRRGQEARLRCSPMKGHSHVYWYRQLPEEGLKFMVYLQKENIIDESGMPKERFSAEFPKEGPSILRIQQVVRGDSAAYFCASSKDRAVLGQPQHFGDGTRLSIL.

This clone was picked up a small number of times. CDR3 in DNA: TGTGCCAGCAGTTACCGGGACAGGGGTCATGGCTACACCTTC. Its translation is CASSYRDRGHGYTF. V gene TRBV2 combines with J gene TRBJ1-2; 10 nucleotides match TRBD1. The germline gives CDR1 SNHLY, CDR2 FYNNEI. Trimming took 5 bases from V and 6 from J; bases not matched to a gene: 6. The CDR3 extends over 14 amino acids.

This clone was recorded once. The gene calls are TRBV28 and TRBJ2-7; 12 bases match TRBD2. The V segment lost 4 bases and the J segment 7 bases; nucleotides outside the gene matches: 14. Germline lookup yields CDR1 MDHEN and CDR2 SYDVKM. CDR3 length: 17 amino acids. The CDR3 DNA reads TGTGCCAGCAGTTCCCCCGGGCTAGCGGGAGGGCCGGGGGAGCAGTACTTC. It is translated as CASSSPGLAGGPGEQYF. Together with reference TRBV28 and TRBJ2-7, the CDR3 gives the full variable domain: DVKVTQSSRYLVKRTGEKVFLECVQDMDHENMFWYRQDPGLGLRLIYFSYDVKMKEKGDIPEGYSVSREKKERFSLILESASTNQTSMYLCASSSPGLAGGPGEQYFGPGTRLTVT.

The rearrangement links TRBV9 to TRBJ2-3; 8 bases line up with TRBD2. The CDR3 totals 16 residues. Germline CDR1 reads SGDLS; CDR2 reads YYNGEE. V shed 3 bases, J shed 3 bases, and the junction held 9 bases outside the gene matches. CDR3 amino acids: CASSATSGRGTDTQYF. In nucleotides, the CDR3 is TGTGCCAGCAGCGCTACTAGCGGAAGAGGGACAGATACGCAGTATTTT.

CDR3 coding DNA: TGCGCCAGCAGCTTGACTCAGGGGCGAGAGACCCAGTACTTC. The encoded protein is CASSLTQGRETQYF. This chain connects TRBV5-1 to TRBJ2-5; tentative D call: TRBD1 (6 bases). This CDR3 has 14 residues. CDR1 SGHRS and CDR2 YFSETQ come from the germline V gene. Trimming shortened V by 1 base and J by 4 bases, and 11 bases separated the two germline ends.

CDR3 DNA: TGTGCCAGCAGCGTAGGACTTAGCACAGATACGCAGTATTTT. This codes for CASSVGLSTDTQYF. This chain joins TRBV9 and TRBJ2-3; no reliable D call. The V end lost 0 bases, the J end lost 0 bases, and 5 bases lay between the germline ends. CDR1 SGDLS and CDR2 YYNGEE come from the germline V gene. This CDR3 spans 14 amino acids.

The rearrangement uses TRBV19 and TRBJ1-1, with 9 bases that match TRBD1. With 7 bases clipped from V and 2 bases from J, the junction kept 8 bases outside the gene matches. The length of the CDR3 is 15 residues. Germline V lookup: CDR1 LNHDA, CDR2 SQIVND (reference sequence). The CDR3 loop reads CASIRTGAPNTEAFF. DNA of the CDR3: TGTGCCAGTATCAGGACAGGGGCACCTAACACTGAAGCTTTCTTT.

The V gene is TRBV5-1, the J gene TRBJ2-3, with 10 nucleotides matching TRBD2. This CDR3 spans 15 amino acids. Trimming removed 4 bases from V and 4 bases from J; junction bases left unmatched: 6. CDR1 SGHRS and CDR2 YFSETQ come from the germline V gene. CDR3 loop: CASSPTGTSADTQYF. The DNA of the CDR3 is TGCGCCAGCAGCCCGACGGGGACTAGCGCAGATACGCAGTATTTT.

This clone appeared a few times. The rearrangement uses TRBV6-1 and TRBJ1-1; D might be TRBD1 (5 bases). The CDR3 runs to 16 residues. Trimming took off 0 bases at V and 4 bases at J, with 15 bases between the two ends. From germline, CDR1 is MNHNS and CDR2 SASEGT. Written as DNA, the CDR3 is TGTGCCAGCAGTGAAGCGTATCGGGGCAGCGGCACTGAAGCTTTCTTT. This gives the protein CASSEAYRGSGTEAFF.

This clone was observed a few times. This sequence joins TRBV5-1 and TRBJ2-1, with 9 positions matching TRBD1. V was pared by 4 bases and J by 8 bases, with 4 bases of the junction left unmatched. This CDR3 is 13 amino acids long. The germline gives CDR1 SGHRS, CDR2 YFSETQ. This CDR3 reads CASSGTGTDEQFF. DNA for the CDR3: TGCGCCAGCAGCGGGACAGGGACGGATGAGCAGTTCTTC.

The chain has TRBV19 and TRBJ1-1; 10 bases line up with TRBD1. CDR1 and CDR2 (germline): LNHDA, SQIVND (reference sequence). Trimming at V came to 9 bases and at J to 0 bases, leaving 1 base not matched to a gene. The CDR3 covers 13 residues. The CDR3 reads CASDRGLNTEAFF. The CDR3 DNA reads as TGTGCCAGCGACAGGGGGCTGAACACTGAAGCTTTCTTT.

CDR3 amino acids: CSVDGQGYGYTF. In DNA, the CDR3 is TGCAGCGTTGATGGGCAGGGCTATGGCTACACCTTC. This chain joins TRBV29-1 and TRBJ1-2, with D maybe TRBD1 (5 bases). Germline V gene lookup returns CDR1 SQVTM and CDR2 ANQGSEA. This CDR3 region has 12 residues. V gave up 3 bases and J gave up 4 bases, with 9 bases separating them.

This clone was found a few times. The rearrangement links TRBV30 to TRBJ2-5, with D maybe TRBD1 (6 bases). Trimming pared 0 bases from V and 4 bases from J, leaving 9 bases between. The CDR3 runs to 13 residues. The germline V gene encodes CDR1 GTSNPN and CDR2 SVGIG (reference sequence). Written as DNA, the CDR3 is TGTGCCTGGAGTGTACTCAGGGGAGAGACCCAGTACTTC. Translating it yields CAWSVLRGETQYF.

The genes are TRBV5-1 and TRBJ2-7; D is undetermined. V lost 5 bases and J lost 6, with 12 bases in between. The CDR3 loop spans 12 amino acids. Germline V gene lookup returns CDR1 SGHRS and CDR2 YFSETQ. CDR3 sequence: CASSQGSSEQYF. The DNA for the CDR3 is TGCGCCAGCAGTCAAGGGTCCAGCGAGCAGTACTTC. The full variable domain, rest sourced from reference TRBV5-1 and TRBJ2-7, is KAGVTQTPRYLIKTRGQQVTLSCSPISGHRSVSWYQQTPGQGLQFLFEYFSETQRNKGNFPGRFSGRQFSNSRSEMNVSTLELGDSALYLCASSQGSSEQYFGPGTRLTVT.

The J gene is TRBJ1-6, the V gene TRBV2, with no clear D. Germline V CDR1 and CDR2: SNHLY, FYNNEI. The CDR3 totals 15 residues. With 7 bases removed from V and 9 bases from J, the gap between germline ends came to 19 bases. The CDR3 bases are TGTGCCAGCACCAACGGAGAGGGATTGGGTTCACCCCTCCACTTT. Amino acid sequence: CASTNGEGLGSPLHF. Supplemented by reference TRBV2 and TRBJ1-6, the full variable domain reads EPEVTQTPSHQVTQMGQEVILRCVPISNHLYFYWYRQILGQKVEFLVSFYNNEISEKSEIFDDQFSVERPDGSNFTLKIRSTKLEDSAMYFCASTNGEGLGSPLHFGNGTRLTVT.

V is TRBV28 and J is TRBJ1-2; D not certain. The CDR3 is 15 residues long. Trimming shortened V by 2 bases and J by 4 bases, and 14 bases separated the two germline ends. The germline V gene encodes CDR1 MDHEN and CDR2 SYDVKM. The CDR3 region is CASSLAGNQIYGYTF. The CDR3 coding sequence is TGTGCCAGCAGTTTAGCTGGGAATCAAATCTATGGCTACACCTTC.

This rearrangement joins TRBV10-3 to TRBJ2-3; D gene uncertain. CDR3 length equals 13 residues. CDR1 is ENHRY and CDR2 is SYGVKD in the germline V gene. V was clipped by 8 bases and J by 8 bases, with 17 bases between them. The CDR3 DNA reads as TGTGCCATCTCGGATGCTAGGTTTCGTACGCAGTATTTT. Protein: CAISDARFRTQYF.

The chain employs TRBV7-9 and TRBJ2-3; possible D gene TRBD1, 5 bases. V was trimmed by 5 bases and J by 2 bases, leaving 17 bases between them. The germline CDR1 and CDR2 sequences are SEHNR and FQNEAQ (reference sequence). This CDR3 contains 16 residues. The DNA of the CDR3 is TGTGCCAGCAGCGGTTGGTCAGGGATTCCCACAGATACGCAGTATTTT. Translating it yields CASSGWSGIPTDTQYF.

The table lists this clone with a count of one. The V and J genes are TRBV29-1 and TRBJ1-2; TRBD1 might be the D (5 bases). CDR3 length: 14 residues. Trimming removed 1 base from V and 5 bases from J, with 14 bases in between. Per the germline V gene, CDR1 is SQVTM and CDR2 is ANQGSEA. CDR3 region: CSVEGWGRAYGYTF. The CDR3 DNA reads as TGCAGCGTTGAAGGTTGGGGACGAGCATATGGCTACACCTTC.

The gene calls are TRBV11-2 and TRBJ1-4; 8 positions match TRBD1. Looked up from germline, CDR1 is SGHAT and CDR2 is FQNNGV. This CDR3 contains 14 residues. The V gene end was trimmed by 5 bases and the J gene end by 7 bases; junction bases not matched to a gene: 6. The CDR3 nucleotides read TGTGCCAGCAGCCCCAGGGGGCTTGGTGAAAAACTGTTTTTT. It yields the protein CASSPRGLGEKLFF.